The 32 T cell receptor beta chains given below trace back to one sample, sequenced in a study of a mutant IDH1 vaccine in newly diagnosed glioma. No cognate antigen is known for these TCRs. Time point noted: week 47, end of study. Vaccination comprised doses that each held 300 ug of mutant IDH1 20-mer peptide, plus topical imiquimod. The table came from immunoSEQ multiplex PCR; TCRdb's copy has only in-frame clones and leaves some out. The data show 45,000 to 65,000 clones, around three fifths seen once. The source material was peripheral blood mononuclear cells (PBMCs), sampled from a glioma patient whose treatment included an IDH1 peptide vaccine. The receptors were gathered from a man between 40 and 49 years old with glioma. Some clones in this sample may be carry-over from other donors' samples.

This clone has only one observation. The V and J genes are TRBV7-8 and TRBJ1-3; 9 bases match TRBD1. The CDR3 length is 15 residues. V shed 6 bases, J shed 4 bases, and the junction held 7 bases outside the gene matches. The germline V gene encodes CDR1 SGHVS and CDR2 FQNEAQ. The CDR3 sequence is CASRAGTGRGNTIYF. CDR3 nucleotides: TGTGCCAGCAGGGCCGGGACAGGGCGAGGAAACACCATATATTTT. The whole variable domain, remainder taken from reference TRBV7-8 and TRBJ1-3, is GAGVSQSPRYKVAKRGQDVALRCDPISGHVSLFWYQQALGQGPEFLTYFQNEAQLDKSGLPSDRFFAERPEGSVSTLKIQRTQQEDSAVYLCASRAGTGRGNTIYFGEGSWLTVV.

The gene calls are TRBV5-1 and TRBJ2-2, with TRBD1 matching over 8 bases. From germline, CDR1 is SGHRS and CDR2 YFSETQ. CDR3 size: 16 residues. Unmatched junction bases numbered 9, after V lost 4 bases and J lost 4 bases. The CDR3 loop reads CASSAGQVVGTGELFF. The CDR3 DNA sequence: TGCGCCAGCAGCGCGGGACAGGTCGTGGGCACCGGGGAGCTGTTTTTT.

The rearrangement uses TRBV7-9 and TRBJ1-1, with TRBD1 matching over 9 bases. There are 15 residues in the CDR3. J lost 1 base, V lost 5 bases, and 5 bases had no gene match. The germline V gene has CDR1 SEHNR and CDR2 FQNEAQ (reference sequence). The CDR3 bases are TGTGCCAGCAGCCACGAGGGACAGGGGAACACTGAAGCTTTCTTT. It codes for CASSHEGQGNTEAFF. Supplemented by reference TRBV7-9 and TRBJ1-1, the full variable domain reads DTGVSQNPRHKITKRGQNVTFRCDPISEHNRLYWYRQTLGQGPEFLTYFQNEAQLEKSRLLSDRFSAERPKGSFSTLEIQRTEQGDSAMYLCASSHEGQGNTEAFFGQGTRLTVV.

The chain joins TRBV18 to TRBJ2-2, with unresolved D. This CDR3 is 14 amino acids long. The ends were cut back, 0 bases at V and 5 bases at J, with 7 bases in the middle. Germline loops: CDR1 KGHSH, CDR2 LQKENI. CDR3 in amino acids: CASSPPHRTGELFF. CDR3 sequence (DNA): TGTGCCAGCTCACCACCCCACCGTACCGGGGAGCTGTTTTTT.

The chain employs TRBV9 and TRBJ1-1, with unresolved D. This CDR3 comprises 13 residues. V was shortened by 2 bases and J by 1 base, with 6 bases between the two germline ends. The V gene's germline CDR1 is SGDLS and CDR2 YYNGEE. The CDR3 loop reads CASSVYRNTEAFF. Written as DNA, the CDR3 is TGTGCCAGCAGCGTTTATAGGAACACTGAAGCTTTCTTT.

The chain is built from TRBV13 and TRBJ2-3, with D uncertain. The germline V gene encodes CDR1 PRHDT and CDR2 FYEKMQ (reference sequence). This CDR3 is 15 amino acids long. Trimming took 2 bases from V and 2 from J, leaving 11 bases between them. CDR3 nucleotides: TGTGCCAGCAGCTTACAGTGGCGGCCCACAGATACGCAGTATTTT. The encoded protein is CASSLQWRPTDTQYF.

The rearrangement links TRBV6-1 to TRBJ2-7; perhaps D is TRBD1 or TRBD2 (5 bases each). V gave up 4 bases and J gave up 3 bases, with 13 bases separating them. Per germline, CDR1 MNHNS and CDR2 SASEGT. The CDR3 length is 14 residues. CDR3 in amino acids: CASSVLGVNYEQYF. The CDR3 nucleotides read TGTGCCAGCAGTGTGTTGGGGGTCAACTACGAGCAGTACTTC.

The V call is TRBV10-3, the J call TRBJ2-3, with D unresolved. V lost 4 bases, J lost 2 bases, and 7 bases lay in between. This CDR3 has 13 residues. Per germline, CDR1 ENHRY and CDR2 SYGVKD. In nucleotides, the CDR3 is TGTGCCATCAGTGGGCAGCTCACAGATACGCAGTATTTT. Translating it yields CAISGQLTDTQYF.

This clone showed up just a few times. The chain uses TRBV7-8 and TRBJ2-7; 15 bases align to TRBD2. Germline CDR1 is SGHVS and CDR2 is FQNEAQ. The V segment lost 1 base and the J segment 12 bases; nucleotides outside the gene matches: 1. The CDR3 covers 13 residues. The CDR3 region has the DNA TGTGCCAGCAGCTTAGGGGGACTAGCGGGAGGGTACTTC. Translation: CASSLGGLAGGYF.

The chain combines TRBV18 with TRBJ2-3; 9 nucleotides line up with TRBD2. Germline values: CDR1 KGHSH, CDR2 LQKENI. The CDR3 sequence is 18 residues long. J gave up 2 bases and V 1 base, and 10 bases lay outside the gene matches. The CDR3 reads CASSPRPRQGLATDTQYF. The CDR3 bases are TGTGCCAGCTCACCACGCCCGAGGCAGGGACTAGCCACAGATACGCAGTATTTT.

The chain couples TRBV4-1 to TRBJ2-3; a possible D gene is TRBD2 (6 bases). V dropped 1 base and J dropped 3 bases, with 11 bases sitting between them. The CDR3 covers 15 residues. CDR1 MGHRA and CDR2 YSYEKL come from the germline V gene. The CDR3 loop is CASSQGGVRTDTQYF. DNA for the CDR3: TGCGCCAGCAGCCAAGGGGGGGTTAGGACAGATACGCAGTATTTT.

The rearrangement uses TRBV19 and TRBJ1-5; D is unclear. Germline V lookup: CDR1 LNHDA, CDR2 SQIVND (reference sequence). V was pared by 1 base and J by 4 bases, with 11 bases between. The CDR3 consists of 15 residues. As DNA, the CDR3 is TGTGCCAGTAGTATAGGGCAGGTAGGAAATCAGCCCCAGCATTTT. Translation gives CASSIGQVGNQPQHF.

This chain links TRBV7-9 with TRBJ2-5; D might be TRBD2 (6 bases). The CDR3 spans 15 residues. The germline V gene encodes CDR1 SEHNR and CDR2 FQNEAQ (reference sequence). Trimming cost V 5 bases and J 2 bases, with 15 bases left between them. DNA for the CDR3: TGTGCCAGCAGCCCGGTGGCGGGATTACAAGAGACCCAGTACTTC. Its protein is CASSPVAGLQETQYF.

V and J are TRBV30 and TRBJ2-7; 8 bases align to TRBD2. Per germline, CDR1 GTSNPN and CDR2 SVGIG (reference sequence). V lost 6 bases and J lost 2; bases outside the gene matches: 3. The CDR3 runs 12 residues. CDR3 residues: CACGGGPYEQYF. CDR3 nucleotide sequence: TGTGCCTGCGGGGGGGGGCCCTACGAGCAGTACTTC.

The rearrangement links TRBV7-9 to TRBJ2-2; TRBD2 is a possible D gene (6 bases). This CDR3 has 17 residues. The germline gives CDR1 SEHNR, CDR2 FQNEAQ (reference sequence). V dropped 7 bases and J dropped 0 bases, with 18 bases sitting between them. In DNA form, the CDR3 reads TGTGCCAGCACCAGAGATAGCGGCTACCCGAACACCGGGGAGCTGTTTTTT. The encoded protein is CASTRDSGYPNTGELFF.

The chain employs TRBV7-8 and TRBJ2-1; D gene unclear. Germline values: CDR1 SGHVS, CDR2 FQNEAQ. With 5 bases removed from V and 2 bases from J, the gap between germline ends came to 7 bases. This CDR3 is 13 amino acids long. This CDR3 reads CASSLQTYNEQFF. The CDR3 DNA is TGTGCCAGCAGCCTCCAGACCTACAATGAGCAGTTCTTC.

As concerns this clone: An end of the junction does not agree with germline; a read error may underlie this. The DNA for the CDR3 is TGTGCCAGCAGTGGGGACAGGGTACTTTTT. Translating gives CASSGDRVLF. V usage is TRBV2 and J usage is TRBJ1-4; TRBD1 matches 9 bases. The length of the CDR3 is 10 residues. Looked up from germline, CDR1 is SNHLY and CDR2 is FYNNEI. Full variable domain (missing parts from reference TRBV2 and TRBJ1-4): EPEVTQTPSHQVTQMGQEVILRCVPISNHLYFYWYRQILGQKVEFLVSFYNNEISEKSEIFDDQFSVERPDGSNFTLKIRSTKLEDSAMYFCASSGDRVLFGSGTQLSVL.

The rearrangement uses TRBV5-4 and TRBJ2-7; D is uncertain. Germline CDR1 and CDR2: SGHNT and YYREEE (reference sequence). CDR3 length: 12 amino acids. V was trimmed by 4 bases and J by 6 bases, leaving 11 bases between them. CDR3 protein: CASSRPIGEQYF. The CDR3 DNA is TGTGCCAGCAGCCGACCCATAGGCGAGCAGTACTTC.

The chain uses TRBV19 and TRBJ2-7, with a possible D match to TRBD2 (5 bases). CDR3 length equals 14 residues. The germline V and J ends were trimmed by 6 bases and 5 bases, with 17 bases remaining between them. CDR1 is LNHDA, CDR2 SQIVND, per germline (reference sequence). CDR3: CASRAGVGPNEQYF. For the CDR3, the DNA is TGTGCCAGTAGGGCCGGGGTAGGCCCCAACGAGCAGTACTTC.

This clone has just one count. The chain couples TRBV5-6 to TRBJ2-2; D uncertain. From germline, CDR1 is SGHDT and CDR2 YYEEEE. V lost 0 bases and J lost 3, with 12 bases in between. The CDR3 spans 16 residues. In DNA form, the CDR3 reads TGTGCCAGCAGCTTGGCACTACCTGGGGACACCGGGGAGCTGTTTTTT. Protein: CASSLALPGDTGELFF.

V and J are TRBV30 and TRBJ2-2; possible D gene TRBD1, 6 bases. The length of the CDR3 is 14 residues. CDR1 GTSNPN and CDR2 SVGIG come from the germline V gene (reference sequence). The V end was cut by 2 bases, the J end by 5 bases, with 12 bases between. The CDR3 spells CAWSRTARTGELFF. The DNA for the CDR3 is TGTGCCTGGAGTAGGACAGCCCGGACCGGGGAGCTGTTTTTT.

V and J are TRBV6-1 and TRBJ1-2, with 8 bases that match TRBD1. The CDR3 contains 16 residues. Germline CDR1 is MNHNS and CDR2 is SASEGT. Losses at the gene ends were 3 bases for V and 8 bases for J; bases not matched to a gene: 14. CDR3 sequence reads: CASSEMTGVSVSGYTF. The CDR3, as DNA: TGTGCCAGCAGTGAGATGACAGGGGTGAGTGTGAGCGGCTACACCTTC.

The chain is built from TRBV12-5 and TRBJ2-7; D may be TRBD2 (5 bases). Trimming left V 6 bases short and J 3 bases short, with 6 bases between. Germline V lookup: CDR1 LGHNT, CDR2 FRNRAP. The CDR3 spans 11 residues. For the CDR3, the DNA is TGTGCTAGTGGCCGGGGCTACGAGCAGTACTTC. Translated: CASGRGYEQYF.

In its sample, this clone was seen a few times. V is TRBV6-5 and J is TRBJ1-1, with D tentatively TRBD1 (5 bases). The germline V gene has CDR1 MNHEY and CDR2 SVGAGI. V dropped 7 bases and J dropped 6 bases, with 15 bases sitting between them. This CDR3 comprises 13 residues. The CDR3 DNA is TGTGCCAGCACGGGGACGGGGAGGCCTGAAGCTTTCTTT. Encoded protein: CASTGTGRPEAFF.

This rearrangement joins TRBV4-1 to TRBJ2-1, with 8 bases matching TRBD2. With 4 bases clipped from V and 9 bases from J, the junction kept 14 bases outside the gene matches. In germline, CDR1 is MGHRA, CDR2 YSYEKL. This CDR3 region has 16 residues. CDR3 nucleotides: TGCGCCAGCAGCCTTTGGTTGTCGGCGGGGGGCAGTGAGCAGTTCTTC. Translated, it gives CASSLWLSAGGSEQFF.

This clone was seen only a few times. V and J are TRBV30 and TRBJ1-5; the D gene is possibly TRBD1 (6 bases). V dropped 1 base and J dropped 4 bases, with 11 bases sitting between them. CDR3 size: 14 residues. From germline, CDR1 is GTSNPN and CDR2 SVGIG (reference sequence). The CDR3 here is CAWSAQQGNQPQHF. Written as DNA, the CDR3 is TGTGCCTGGAGTGCCCAACAGGGAAATCAGCCCCAGCATTTT. The full variable domain, its missing parts supplied by reference TRBV30 and TRBJ1-5, is SQTIHQWPATLVQPVGSPLSLECTVEGTSNPNLYWYRQAAGRGLQLLFYSVGIGQISSEVPQNLSASRPQDRQFILSSKKLLLSDSGFYLCAWSAQQGNQPQHFGDGTRLSIL.

J is TRBJ2-2 and V is TRBV2, with 8 bases lining up with TRBD1. V shed 3 bases and J 7 bases; nucleotides not matched to a gene: 4. This CDR3 contains 14 residues. Germline V gene data show CDR1 as SNHLY and CDR2 as FYNNEI. Here the CDR3 DNA reads TGTGCCAGCAGTGAGGGGACAGGCCTCGGGGAGCTGTTTTTT. It is translated as CASSEGTGLGELFF.

The chain uses TRBV6-1 and TRBJ1-1; 8 bases fit TRBD1. The germline V gene has CDR1 MNHNS and CDR2 SASEGT. Losses at the gene ends were 4 bases for V and 5 bases for J; bases not matched to a gene: 6. The CDR3 totals 14 residues. The CDR3 spells CASSADRGLTEAFF. CDR3 nucleotides: TGTGCCAGCAGTGCAGACAGGGGTCTAACTGAAGCTTTCTTT.

The chain uses TRBV10-2 and TRBJ2-1, with 8 bases lining up with TRBD1. This CDR3 has 15 amino acids. Germline CDR1 reads WSHSY; CDR2 reads SAAADI. J lost 0 bases, V lost 4 bases, and 2 bases had no gene match. CDR3 region: CASSATGGSYNEQFF. The CDR3 DNA is TGCGCCAGCAGTGCAACAGGGGGCTCCTACAATGAGCAGTTCTTC.

This clone appeared a few times. The V call is TRBV6-1, the J call TRBJ1-2, with TRBD1 identical over 8 bases. With V trimmed by 1 base and J by 6 bases, 7 bases remained unmatched. From germline, CDR1 is MNHNS and CDR2 SASEGT. The CDR3 runs to 15 residues. The DNA of the CDR3 is TGTGCCAGCAGTGAAGGCCAGGACAGGGATGATGGCTACACCTTC. Residues: CASSEGQDRDDGYTF.

This clone appeared once. The gene calls are TRBV6-4 and TRBJ2-1; D is unresolved. CDR3 length: 15 amino acids. The V end was cut by 3 bases, the J end by 0 bases, with 9 bases between. From germline, CDR1 is MRHNA and CDR2 SNTAGT. The CDR3 region is CASSDTDSSYNEQFF. CDR3 DNA sequence: TGTGCCAGCAGTGATACAGATAGCTCCTACAATGAGCAGTTCTTC.

This clone was observed a handful of times. The chain links TRBV6-6 to TRBJ1-5, with a weak D call TRBD1 (6 bases). V lost 11 bases and J lost 6, with 17 bases in between. Germline CDR1 MNHNY, CDR2 SVGAGI (reference sequence). The CDR3 spans 13 residues. This CDR3 reads CAAQGGFGQPQHF. The CDR3 DNA is TGTGCCGCCCAAGGGGGATTCGGTCAGCCCCAGCATTTT.